A selection of T cell receptor beta chains follows, all from one sample in a study of blood T cell repertoires in COVID-19. This table comes from immunoSEQ multiplex PCR, and its TCRdb copy is limited to in-frame clones, with some not included. The sample yields approximately 190,000 clones, 86% seen once. The sample consisted of PBMCs or T cells enriched from blood (not recorded which). The receptors here all came from a middle-aged woman in a cohort exposed to, infected with or recovered from COVID-19 (not recorded which). Both conserved end residues are trimmed from each CDR3.

CDR3	V
ASSPDRPYEQY	TRBV4-3
ATSDEGGTQY	TRBV24-1
ATSMADGRGSITEAF	TRBV24-1
ASSLYSGGADTQY	TRBV7-8
ASSLLLLGTGNTEAF	TRBV6-2/TRBV6-3
ASSQVRGPTEAF	TRBV14
ASGTFGKRGNEQF	TRBV9
ARTSGRGRDTQY	TRBV2
ASGGSTLYPNYGYT	TRBV7-9
ASSLEQVNTEAF	TRBV5-1
ASSHDGASGIAMNTEAF	TRBV5-4
ASSLGQNNQPQH	TRBV28
ASSTGGYEQY	TRBV19
ASQAWGLGEKLF	TRBV2
ASSSGQGRGNTIY	TRBV5-6
ASETRSSNSPLH	TRBV6-5
ASSSRDSVGEQF	TRBV5-6
ASSPIGGVEGEQY	TRBV27
ASSVEGPYGYT	TRBV9
ASSLELAGSNQPQH	TRBV7-8
ASSLEAGLAYEQY	TRBV11-2
ASSSVTDTQY	TRBV11-2
ASSALSGGNTEAF	TRBV11-2
ASSESYGVSYEQY	TRBV10-2
ASSLWELNEKLF	TRBV5-5
ASTPRTSNNEQF	TRBV2
ASSYGQGSYEQY	TRBV6-5